Below are 29 T cell receptor beta chains sequenced from a single sample in a study of early T cells in non-severe SARS-CoV-2 infection. TCRdb recomputed calls from the 5' RACE reads with MiXCR, one row per CDR3 protein. The sample lists 55,000 to 85,000 distinct CDR3 sequences; 10% were seen once. Specimen: whole blood, collected at baseline. The origin of the receptors is an adult who was a healthcare worker with PCR-confirmed SARS-CoV-2 infection or an uninfected control (not recorded which).

This clonotype was counted at least ten times. This chain links TRBV7-3 with TRBJ1-5; a weak D match, TRBD1 (6 bases). Germline loops: CDR1 SGHTA, CDR2 FQGTGA. Trimming took 2 bases from V and 2 from J, leaving 19 bases between them. The CDR3 consists of 18 residues. In nucleotides, the CDR3 is TGTGCCAGCAGCTTACGGACGACAGGTATGAGGGGCAATCAGCCCCAGCATTTT. It encodes CASSLRTTGMRGNQPQHF.

The sample holds a few counts of this clonotype. The chain recombines TRBV28 with TRBJ2-2, with TRBD1 matching 7 bases. Germline V gene lookup returns CDR1 MDHEN and CDR2 SYDVKM. J was trimmed by 0 bases and V by 5 bases; bases with no gene match: 6. The CDR3 totals 16 residues. The CDR3 nucleotides are TGTGCCAGCAGTAGTGGGACAGCCCCGAACACCGGGGAGCTGTTTTTT. This encodes CASSSGTAPNTGELFF.

V is TRBV12-3 or TRBV12-4 and J is TRBJ2-7, with 10 bases fitting TRBD2. The J segment lost 5 bases and the V segment lost 2 bases, leaving 6 bases of the junction unmatched. The CDR3 totals 15 residues. The CDR3 nucleotides read TGTGCCAGCAGTTTAATCCCTAGCGGGAGCGACGAGCAGTACTTC. The encoded protein is CASSLIPSGSDEQYF.

This clonotype was detected a few times. The rearrangement uses TRBV12-3 or TRBV12-4 and TRBJ2-5; tentatively, D is TRBD1 or TRBD2 (5 bases each). The CDR3 contains 12 residues. V lost 6 bases and J lost 5, with 10 bases in between. CDR3 sequence reads: CASRRGFETQYF. Written as DNA, the CDR3 is TGTGCCAGCAGGAGGGGATTTGAGACCCAGTACTTC.

This clonotype is deemed medium-sized. The chain uses TRBV7-2 and TRBJ1-5; D is undetermined. CDR1 is SGHTA and CDR2 is FQGNSA in the germline V gene. Trimming left V 1 base short and J 1 base short, with 8 bases between. This CDR3 region has 15 residues. CDR3 DNA: TGTGCCAGCAGCTTAGTCCCCGCGAGCAATCAGCCCCAGCATTTT. Residues: CASSLVPASNQPQHF.

This clonotype was recorded at least ten times. The chain recombines TRBV19 with TRBJ1-5, with a tentative D call TRBD1 (6 bases). The CDR3 length is 15 residues. Germline loops: CDR1 LNHDA, CDR2 SQIVND (reference sequence). V lost 3 bases, J lost 3 bases, and 12 bases lay in between. Written as DNA, the CDR3 is TGTGCCAGTAGTATCGCAGGGGCGGACAATCAGCCCCAGCATTTT. Its protein is CASSIAGADNQPQHF.

About this clonotype: A much bigger clone sits one base away, suggesting this may be a read error. The J gene is TRBJ1-1, the V gene TRBV12-3 or TRBV12-4; D possibly corresponds to TRBD1 (6 bases). This CDR3 contains 14 residues. V gave up 8 bases and J gave up 0 bases, with 13 bases separating them. The CDR3 here is CASGAGALNTEAFF. Written as DNA, the CDR3 is TGTGCCAGCGGGGCAGGGGCTTTGAACACTGAAGCTTTCTTT.

This chain connects TRBV20-1 to TRBJ2-5, with 9 bases identical to TRBD2. This CDR3 region has 13 residues. With V trimmed by 6 bases and J by 1 base, 3 bases remained unmatched. The germline CDR1 and CDR2 sequences are DFQATT and SNEGSKA (reference sequence). The CDR3, as DNA: TGCAGTGCCAAGACTAGCGGCCAAGAGACCCAGTACTTC. This translates into CSAKTSGQETQYF.

The rearrangement links TRBV29-1 to TRBJ1-4, with TRBD1 identical over 8 bases. Trimming cost V 5 bases and J 7 bases; bases outside gene matches: 9. Germline lookup yields CDR1 SQVTM and CDR2 ANQGSEA. The CDR3 has 14 amino acids. CDR3 in amino acids: CSVFGGQDGEKLFF. CDR3 sequence (DNA): TGCAGCGTTTTCGGGGGACAGGATGGTGAAAAACTGTTTTTT. Complete variable domain (other parts from reference TRBV29-1 and TRBJ1-4): SAVISQKPSRDICQRGTSLTIQCQVDSQVTMMFWYRQQPGQSLTLIATANQGSEATYESGFVIDKFPISRPNLTFSTLTVSNMSPEDSSIYLCSVFGGQDGEKLFFGSGTQLSVL.

The V call is TRBV28, the J call TRBJ2-4; TRBD2 might be the D (6 bases). CDR3 length: 16 residues. The germline gives CDR1 MDHEN, CDR2 SYDVKM. Trimming cost V 3 bases and J 7 bases, with 19 bases left between them. The CDR3 bases are TGTGCCAGCAGTTTTCCTACGGGAGAGGAGCGGAACATTCAGTACTTC. Translated, it gives CASSFPTGEERNIQYF.

J is TRBJ1-2 and V is TRBV29-1; D gene ambiguous. Deletions cut 0 bases from V and 0 bases from J, with 5 bases between. The CDR3 runs 13 residues. Looked up from germline, CDR1 is SQVTM and CDR2 is ANQGSEA. CDR3 DNA: TGCAGCGTTGAAGACAGCTCTAACTATGGCTACACCTTC. It codes for CSVEDSSNYGYTF.

This clonotype was seen a handful of times. The chain employs TRBV3-1 and TRBJ1-6, with 7 bases identical to TRBD1. In germline, CDR1 is LGHDT, CDR2 YNNKEL (reference sequence). This CDR3 has 15 residues. With V trimmed by 3 bases and J by 8 bases, 7 bases remained unmatched. The CDR3 DNA follows: TGTGCCAGCAGCCAGACAGGGCGCAAAGATTCACCCCTCCACTTT. This encodes CASSQTGRKDSPLHF.

This clonotype was counted ten times or more. J is TRBJ2-2 and V is TRBV6-6, with D possibly being TRBD2 (6 bases). CDR3 size: 19 residues. V dropped 2 bases and J dropped 4 bases, with 23 bases sitting between them. Germline CDR1 reads MNHNY; CDR2 reads SVGAGI (reference sequence). The CDR3 here is CASSYLLFSRERVTGELFF. In DNA, the CDR3 is TGTGCCAGCAGTTACCTCCTTTTTTCGAGGGAGCGGGTCACCGGGGAGCTGTTTTTT.

This clonotype was recorded a few times. The chain couples TRBV10-2 to TRBJ2-7; D may be TRBD2 (5 bases). Trimming pared 3 bases from V and 2 bases from J, leaving 11 bases between. From germline, CDR1 is WSHSY and CDR2 SAAADI. The CDR3 has 14 residues. The DNA for the CDR3 is TGCGCCAGCAGTGACCATCGGAGGCCCTACGAGCAGTACTTC. This translates into CASSDHRRPYEQYF.

Comment on this clonotype: A read error may be the cause here, since a much bigger clone is one base away. The genes are TRBV7-3 and TRBJ2-7; 9 nucleotides line up with TRBD2. The CDR3 has 14 residues. Per germline, CDR1 SGHTA and CDR2 FQGTGA. V lost 5 bases to trimming and J lost 0 bases; unmatched junction nucleotides: 2. CDR3 nucleotide sequence: TGTGCCAGCAGCCCTAGCGGGACCTCCTACGAGCAGTACTTC. This translates into CASSPSGTSYEQYF.

This chain joins TRBV7-2 and TRBJ2-1; weak D call: TRBD2 (6 bases). From germline, CDR1 is SGHTA and CDR2 FQGNSA. The CDR3 sequence is 18 residues long. With 5 bases removed from V and 8 bases from J, the gap between germline ends came to 28 bases. The CDR3 sequence is CASSRPAGSHSRGDEQFF. The CDR3 DNA follows: TGTGCCAGCAGCCGCCCAGCCGGCTCGCATAGCCGCGGGGATGAGCAGTTCTTC. Variable domain in full (rest from reference TRBV7-2 and TRBJ2-1): GAGVSQSPSNKVTEKGKDVELRCDPISGHTALYWYRQSLGQGLEFLIYFQGNSAPDKSGLPSDRFSAERTGGSVSTLTIQRTQQEDSAVYLCASSRPAGSHSRGDEQFFGPGTRLTVL.

There are a few counts of this clonotype. The CDR3 region has the DNA TGTGCCAGCAGTTTTTTGGCCTACGAGCAGTACTTC. As protein: CASSFLAYEQYF. V gene TRBV6-2 or TRBV6-3 combines with J gene TRBJ2-7; D remains ambiguous. Germline V CDR1 and CDR2: MNHEY, SVGEGT. This CDR3 has 12 amino acids. V was clipped by 4 bases and J by 2 bases, with 6 bases between them.

This clonotype was found many times. This chain connects TRBV29-1 to TRBJ1-5; 8 bases map to TRBD1. J gave up 1 base and V 8 bases, and 4 bases lay outside the gene matches. Germline V gene sequence: CDR1 SQVTM, CDR2 ANQGSEA. This CDR3 contains 13 residues. The CDR3 DNA reads as TGCAGCTTCACAGGGGGAAGCAATCAGCCCCAGCATTTT. As protein: CSFTGGSNQPQHF.

The J gene is TRBJ2-7, the V gene TRBV11-2; 8 bases fit TRBD2. CDR1 and CDR2 (germline): SGHAT, FQNNGV. The CDR3 is 14 residues long. Trimming removed 5 bases from V and 9 bases from J; junction bases left unmatched: 12. The CDR3: CASSDPGRGIRQYF. The CDR3 DNA sequence: TGTGCCAGCAGCGACCCCGGGAGGGGAATCCGGCAGTACTTC. Looking up the rest from reference TRBV11-2 and TRBJ2-7 gives the full variable domain: EAGVAQSPRYKIIEKRQSVAFWCNPISGHATLYWYQQILGQGPKLLIQFQNNGVVDDSQLPKDRFSAERLKGVDSTLKIQPAKLEDSAVYLCASSDPGRGIRQYFGPGTRLTVT.

This chain connects TRBV7-9 to TRBJ2-5; 7 bases are shared with TRBD2. Trimming at V came to 2 bases and at J to 5 bases, leaving 8 bases not matched to a gene. The CDR3 covers 15 residues. Germline-derived CDR1 and CDR2 are SEHNR and FQNEAQ (reference sequence). Here the CDR3 reads CASSLRGDMAETQYF. CDR3 DNA sequence: TGTGCCAGCAGCTTACGGGGGGATATGGCGGAGACCCAGTACTTC.

This clonotype was seen at least ten times. The chain's CDR3 is CASSWGTGGLADTQYF. CDR3 DNA: TGTGCCAGCAGCTGGGGGACAGGGGGCTTGGCAGATACGCAGTATTTT. This chain links TRBV7-9 with TRBJ2-3; TRBD1 matches at 12 bases. Germline-derived CDR1 and CDR2 are SEHNR and FQNEAQ (reference sequence). The CDR3 consists of 16 residues. With 4 bases clipped from V and 4 bases from J, the junction kept 6 bases outside the gene matches.

The rearrangement joins TRBV4-2 to TRBJ1-1, with 8 bases matching TRBD1. CDR3 size: 15 residues. CDR1 and CDR2 (germline): LGHNA, YNFKEQ. The ends lost 1 base at V and 2 bases at J; junction bases unmatched: 3. The chain's CDR3 is CASSQAQGANTEAFF. CDR3 in DNA: TGTGCCAGCAGCCAAGCTCAGGGGGCAAACACTGAAGCTTTCTTT.

This sequence joins TRBV28 and TRBJ2-3, with 12 bases that match TRBD2. This CDR3 comprises 17 residues. Germline trimming cut 5 bases from V and 5 bases from J; bases unmatched to any gene: 11. CDR1 MDHEN and CDR2 SYDVKM come from the germline V gene. The CDR3 spells CASSTPGLAGLGDTQYF. CDR3 bases: TGTGCCAGCAGTACACCGGGACTAGCGGGCCTGGGAGATACGCAGTATTTT.

Only a few counts were recorded for this clonotype. The chain has TRBV6-1 and TRBJ2-3; D gene unclear. Trimming took off 6 bases at V and 1 base at J, with 11 bases between the two ends. Germline assignment: CDR1 MNHNS and CDR2 SASEGT. CDR3 size: 14 residues. The CDR3 loop reads CASRSAFRTDTQYF. In DNA form, the CDR3 reads TGTGCCAGCAGATCGGCTTTCCGCACAGATACGCAGTATTTT.

This clonotype was detected only a few times. In DNA form, the CDR3 reads TGTGCCAGCAGCCCAGGAGGAGTAGAGACCCAGTACTTC. This sequence encodes CASSPGGVETQYF. V is TRBV5-4 and J is TRBJ2-5; TRBD2 is a possible D gene (5 bases). With 4 bases removed from V and 4 bases from J, the gap between germline ends came to 11 bases. CDR3 length equals 13 residues. CDR1 and CDR2 from the germline V gene are SGHNT and YYREEE (reference sequence).

This chain uses TRBV29-1 with TRBJ1-1; D is possibly TRBD1 (5 bases). Trimming left V 4 bases short and J 4 bases short, with 10 bases between. This CDR3 is 12 amino acids long. The germline V gene encodes CDR1 SQVTM and CDR2 ANQGSEA. This CDR3 reads CSVVGEPTEAFF. CDR3 bases: TGCAGCGTTGTAGGGGAACCCACTGAAGCTTTCTTT.

For the CDR3, the DNA is TGTGCCATCAGAGCCACACTCCAGGAACAATACAATGAGCAGTTCTTC. Its protein is CAIRATLQEQYNEQFF. The rearrangement uses TRBV10-3 and TRBJ2-1; D not certain. This CDR3 contains 16 residues. Germline CDR1 ENHRY, CDR2 SYGVKD. The V end was cut by 6 bases, the J end by 4 bases, with 19 bases between.

This chain uses TRBV20-1 with TRBJ2-7; the D is unclear. V was clipped by 3 bases and J by 0 bases, with 9 bases between them. The CDR3 loop spans 13 amino acids. From germline, CDR1 is DFQATT and CDR2 SNEGSKA (reference sequence). The DNA of the CDR3 is TGCAGTGCTAGGCAGGAGTACTCCTACGAGCAGTACTTC. Protein: CSARQEYSYEQYF.

Ten or more counts support this clonotype. A junction end diverges from the germline sequence, so it may reflect a read error. The chain employs TRBV11-2 and TRBJ1-1, with D maybe TRBD1 (5 bases). The CDR3 totals 12 residues. Germline V gene data show CDR1 as SGHAT and CDR2 as FQNNGV. The CDR3 loop reads CASSYGRGRIIF. Here the CDR3 DNA reads TGTGCCAGCAGTTATGGACGGGGGAGGATCATCTTT.